This TCR beta chain was sequenced in a study of liver allograft versus peripheral blood T cells. Study background: Intrahepatic T cell receptor repertoires from transplanted livers were compared against repertoires in recipients' peripheral blood. Whole-study findings and limits: Reportedly, the T cell receptor repertoires inside liver allografts were not the same as those in peripheral blood.

This clonotype is labeled large (0.1 to 1%). Antigen specificity is unknown. TCRdb re-analysed the reads in MiXCR, keeping a single row per CDR3 protein. The data show hundreds of distinct CDR3 sequences, around a sixth seen once. This CDR3 is 15 amino acids long. The trim removed 4 bases at V and 7 bases at J, leaving 8 bases unmatched. Germline V gene data show CDR1 as SEHNR and CDR2 as FQNEAQ (reference sequence). This receptor was obtained from a human patient who had a liver transplant. Some T cells could come from the graft donor. V and J are TRBV7-9 and TRBJ1-4; 8 bases map to TRBD1. The CDR3: CASSYRQGQGEKLFF. DNA for the CDR3: TGTGCCAGCAGCTACCGACAGGGGCAGGGTGAAAAACTGTTTTTT.